Described below is a single TCR beta chain sequence and its context. Its antigen remains unknown. The data were obtained in a study of OX40 agonist ivuxolimab in advanced cancers. Turning to the study itself: The study enrolled dose-escalation patients with hepatocellular carcinoma, melanoma, renal cell or head and neck cancer. Partial responses were achieved by three patients: one hepatocellular carcinoma, two cutaneous melanoma.

Study-level results: Nonresponders included some who also had low normalized T-cell clonal expansion. Average numbers of expanded clones were greater in CD8+ T cells than in CD4+.

Here immunoSEQ multiplex PCR was the method, and the copy in TCRdb shows in-frame clones only, minus some. There are tens of thousands of clones in the sample; around nine tenths occur only once, and 18% lies in the top ten. Trimming left V 6 bases short and J 8 bases short, with 23 bases between. Per the germline V gene, CDR1 is MNHEY and CDR2 is SMNVEV (reference sequence). This CDR3 has 16 amino acids. The specimen comprised CD4+ or CD8+ T cells sorted from blood, sampled in a trial of the OX40 agonist ivuxolimab. The chain uses TRBV27 and TRBJ2-1; D may be TRBD1 or TRBD2 (6 bases each). The clonotype was recovered from an adult with an advanced solid tumor such as melanoma, head and neck, liver or kidney cancer. In DNA, the CDR3 is TGTGCCAGCAGACCGGTGGGGGGCCCAACAATGGATGAGCAGTTCTTC. It is translated as CASRPVGGPTMDEQFF.